The 24 T cell receptor beta chains presented below share a single source sample, sequenced in a study of T cells after yellow fever vaccination. TCRdb re-derived calls from the 5' RACE reads in MiXCR, one entry per CDR3 protein. The sample has a few hundred thousand distinct CDR3 sequences, around 13% seen once. The material sequenced was CD4+ T cells sorted from PBMCs, taken 45 days after the yellow fever booster vaccination. The source is a man between 25 and 39 years old who received the YFV17D yellow fever vaccine.

The chain recombines TRBV30 with TRBJ2-1, with a possible D match to TRBD1 (5 bases). Germline-derived CDR1 and CDR2 are GTSNPN and SVGIG (reference sequence). This CDR3 is 15 amino acids long. The V end lost 2 bases, the J end lost 6 bases, and 17 bases lay between the germline ends. CDR3 nucleotides: TGTGCCTGGAGTCGCTTGGGGCAGAGCAGCAATGAGCAGTTCTTC. Protein sequence: CAWSRLGQSSNEQFF.

This chain links TRBV7-2 with TRBJ2-5; no clear D. The CDR3 is made up of 13 amino acids. CDR1 is SGHTA and CDR2 is FQGNSA in the germline V gene. V was shortened by 5 bases and J by 8 bases, with 15 bases between the two germline ends. The CDR3 sequence: CASSPGPAGTQYF. The CDR3 DNA reads as TGTGCCAGCAGCCCAGGTCCAGCAGGTACCCAGTACTTC.

This clonotype was seen a handful of times. The chain uses TRBV7-2 and TRBJ2-1, with 8 bases that match TRBD1. The CDR3 has 15 residues. CDR1 and CDR2 from the germline V gene are SGHTA and FQGNSA. The V gene end was trimmed by 2 bases and the J gene end by 10 bases; junction bases not matched to a gene: 10. The CDR3 region has the DNA TGTGCCAGCAGCTTACCTCCAGGGGGCTCGAAGGAGCAGTTCTTC. This translates into CASSLPPGGSKEQFF.

This clonotype was recorded a few times. The V and J genes are TRBV12-3 or TRBV12-4 and TRBJ2-7; 10 bases are a match to TRBD1. Unmatched junction bases numbered 2, after V lost 6 bases and J lost 0 bases. The CDR3 contains 14 residues. CDR3 nucleotide sequence: TGTGCCAGCAGCAGACAGGGGGCCTCCTACGAGCAGTACTTC. It specifies CASSRQGASYEQYF.

The chain couples TRBV15 to TRBJ2-1; D not certain. CDR1 and CDR2 from the germline V gene are LNHNV and YYDKDF (reference sequence). V lost 0 bases and J lost 6, with 9 bases in between. This CDR3 comprises 14 residues. The CDR3 loop reads CATSRELLFNEQFF. CDR3 nucleotides: TGTGCCACCAGCAGAGAATTACTTTTCAATGAGCAGTTCTTC.

This sequence joins TRBV12-3 or TRBV12-4 and TRBJ1-2; maybe TRBD1 (6 bases). The CDR3 consists of 14 residues. Trimming stripped 6 bases from V and 4 bases from J, with 15 bases between. CDR3 nucleotide sequence: TGTGCCAGCAGGGGGGCCGGGACGGCCTATGGCTACACCTTC. Amino acids: CASRGAGTAYGYTF.

The V and J genes are TRBV6-5 and TRBJ2-2; no clear D. This CDR3 is 15 amino acids long. Germline-derived CDR1 and CDR2 are MNHEY and SVGAGI. The V gene lost 2 bases and the J gene lost 2 bases, with 9 bases spanning the gap. Written as DNA, the CDR3 is TGTGCCAGCAGTTACGGCGGAACCAACACCGGGGAGCTGTTTTTT. The encoded protein is CASSYGGTNTGELFF.

The gene calls are TRBV20-1 and TRBJ2-3; D is undetermined. Germline lookup yields CDR1 DFQATT and CDR2 SNEGSKA (reference sequence). The CDR3 spans 11 residues. V lost 0 bases and J 7 bases, leaving 5 bases between the germline ends. The CDR3 DNA is TGCAGTGCTAGAGATTCCAATACGCAGTATTTT. It codes for CSARDSNTQYF.

The chain employs TRBV7-2 and TRBJ2-4; TRBD2 aligns across 11 bases. Looked up from germline, CDR1 is SGHTA and CDR2 is FQGNSA. After removal of 2 bases from V and 6 bases from J, the junction contained 6 bases not matched to a gene. The CDR3 is 16 residues long. In DNA form, the CDR3 reads TGTGCCAGCAGCTTAAACTCCGGGACTAGCGGAAACATTCAGTACTTC. Its translation is CASSLNSGTSGNIQYF.

This chain connects TRBV12-3 or TRBV12-4 to TRBJ1-2; D not resolved. The CDR3 is 15 residues long. The V gene lost 2 bases and the J gene lost 6 bases, with 16 bases spanning the gap. The CDR3 nucleotides read TGTGCCAGCAGTTTAAGTTACAGCCCTGAGGATGGCTACACCTTC. Translated: CASSLSYSPEDGYTF.

This clonotype was counted only a few times. This chain joins TRBV20-1 and TRBJ2-3, with D perhaps matching TRBD2 (5 bases). The CDR3 loop spans 14 amino acids. Trimming pared 5 bases from V and 1 base from J, leaving 13 bases between. Germline V gene lookup returns CDR1 DFQATT and CDR2 SNEGSKA (reference sequence). The CDR3 coding sequence is TGCAGTGCTGAATTAGCGCGTGGCACAGATACGCAGTATTTT. As protein: CSAELARGTDTQYF.

This clonotype showed up just a few times. The chain is built from TRBV12-3 or TRBV12-4 and TRBJ2-3; D is possibly TRBD2 (6 bases). V was shortened by 3 bases and J by 2 bases, with 12 bases between the two germline ends. The CDR3 loop spans 15 amino acids. CDR3 sequence: CASSLEGLPTDTQYF. CDR3 DNA: TGTGCCAGCAGTTTGGAGGGCCTGCCCACAGATACGCAGTATTTT.

In its sample, this clonotype was seen a few times. CDR3 loop: CASSNQGDEQYF. Here the CDR3 DNA reads TGTGCCAGCTCAAACCAGGGAGACGAGCAGTACTTC. The genes are TRBV18 and TRBJ2-7, with D possibly being TRBD1 or TRBD2 (5 bases each). V was clipped by 5 bases and J by 5 bases, with 10 bases between them. CDR3 length equals 12 residues. The germline CDR1 and CDR2 sequences are KGHSH and LQKENI.

The rearrangement uses TRBV10-2 and TRBJ2-7, with 7 bases aligning to TRBD2. CDR1 is WSHSY, CDR2 SAAADI, per germline. The CDR3 covers 11 residues. With 4 bases clipped from V and 6 bases from J, the junction kept 0 bases outside the gene matches. CDR3 residues: CASSGGGEQYF. CDR3 DNA sequence: TGCGCCAGCAGTGGGGGGGGCGAGCAGTACTTC.

The chain combines TRBV5-6 with TRBJ2-1; D is unclear. Germline CDR1 is SGHDT and CDR2 is YYEEEE. The CDR3 runs 15 residues. The V end was cut by 4 bases, the J end by 2 bases, with 13 bases between. The CDR3 protein is CASSPDVYTYNEQFF. The CDR3 DNA follows: TGTGCCAGCAGCCCGGACGTGTACACCTACAATGAGCAGTTCTTC.

The chain is built from TRBV7-6 and TRBJ2-5, with TRBD2 identical over 12 bases. CDR3 length equals 16 residues. CDR1 is SGHVS, CDR2 FNYEAQ, per germline. V lost 1 base to trimming and J lost 5 bases; unmatched junction nucleotides: 5. DNA of the CDR3: TGTGCCAGCAGCTTAGGACTAGCGGGAGTTCTGGAGACCCAGTACTTC. Amino acid sequence: CASSLGLAGVLETQYF.

This clonotype was observed a few times. The rearrangement uses TRBV6-1 and TRBJ2-7, with TRBD2 matching 8 bases. The germline CDR1 and CDR2 sequences are MNHNS and SASEGT. This CDR3 spans 15 amino acids. V trimming: 5 bases; J trimming: 4 bases; junction bases outside the gene matches: 10. CDR3 bases: TGTGCCAGCAGTCGTAAGCGGGGGAATCATTACGAGCAGTACTTC. Protein product: CASSRKRGNHYEQYF.

This chain links TRBV19 with TRBJ2-5; tentative D call: TRBD1 (6 bases). Germline lookup yields CDR1 LNHDA and CDR2 SQIVND (reference sequence). This CDR3 spans 13 amino acids. V dropped 5 bases and J dropped 5 bases, with 12 bases sitting between them. DNA for the CDR3: TGTGCCAGTAGTCTCGGGACAAACGAGACCCAGTACTTC. Protein: CASSLGTNETQYF.

A few counts support this clonotype. The chain links TRBV20-1 to TRBJ2-2; D might be TRBD1 (6 bases). Germline assignment: CDR1 DFQATT and CDR2 SNEGSKA (reference sequence). The CDR3 runs 15 residues. The V end was cut by 3 bases, the J end by 1 base, with 12 bases between. The CDR3 nucleotides are TGCAGTGCTAGTCGGCCACAGGGGAACACCGGGGAGCTGTTTTTT. This codes for CSASRPQGNTGELFF.

This clonotype was seen a few times. This chain joins TRBV4-2 and TRBJ2-5, with 8 positions matching TRBD2. Germline V gives CDR1 LGHNA, CDR2 YNFKEQ. J gave up 4 bases and V 0 bases, and 10 bases lay outside the gene matches. This CDR3 region has 17 residues. Here the CDR3 DNA reads TGTGCCAGCAGCCAAGATCCCCCGGGACTAGGCTCAGAGACCCAGTACTTC. Translating gives CASSQDPPGLGSETQYF.

V usage is TRBV2 and J usage is TRBJ2-2; 8 nucleotides align to TRBD1. Trimming took 7 bases from V and 2 from J; bases not matched to a gene: 6. CDR1 and CDR2 from the germline V gene are SNHLY and FYNNEI. This CDR3 has 15 amino acids. The CDR3 here is CASTGTGINTGELFF. DNA of the CDR3: TGTGCCAGCACCGGGACAGGAATAAACACCGGGGAGCTGTTTTTT.

The V and J genes are TRBV7-2 and TRBJ2-2, with 7 positions matching TRBD2. The CDR3 has 16 residues. Germline CDR1 SGHTA, CDR2 FQGNSA. J was trimmed by 5 bases and V by 2 bases; bases with no gene match: 8. This CDR3 is CASSLQGGGPTGELFF. For the CDR3, the DNA is TGTGCCAGCAGCTTACAGGGCGGGGGACCAACCGGGGAGCTGTTTTTT.

J is TRBJ1-5 and V is TRBV2; tentatively, D is TRBD1 (6 bases). Per the germline V gene, CDR1 is SNHLY and CDR2 is FYNNEI. The V and J ends lost 7 bases and 2 bases respectively, with 12 bases between them. CDR3 length: 14 residues. The CDR3 DNA reads TGTGCCAGCACAATACAGGGACGCAATCAGCCCCAGCATTTT. It encodes CASTIQGRNQPQHF.

This clonotype was counted only a few times. This rearrangement joins TRBV10-1 to TRBJ2-7; D may match TRBD1 or TRBD2 (5 bases each). Trimming pared 5 bases from V and 7 bases from J, leaving 15 bases between. Per the germline V gene, CDR1 is WNHNN and CDR2 is SYGVQD (reference sequence). The CDR3 sequence is 13 residues long. CDR3 sequence: CASSTRGGQEQYF. CDR3 bases: TGCGCCAGCAGTACCCGGGGCGGTCAAGAGCAGTACTTC.